The 6 T cell receptor beta chains in this list originate from one sample, sequenced in a study of sequential checkpoint blockade in melanoma. The sample's treatment: randomized to nivolumab then ipilimumab (arm A) or the reverse (arm B). This table comes from immunoSEQ multiplex PCR, and its TCRdb copy is limited to in-frame clones, with some not included. The repertoire holds about 19,000 clones, roughly 73% seen once, with 4.5% to 5.5% in the top ten. The sequencing used tumor tissue (inferred from file names), collected from a patient given nivolumab and ipilimumab in sequence. Every receptor here comes from a human donor with melanoma.

There are a few counts of this clone. The rearrangement uses TRBV10-2 and TRBJ2-2, with D perhaps TRBD1 (5 bases). This CDR3 has 14 residues. V lost 6 bases, J lost 0 bases, and 8 bases lay in between. Germline CDR1 and CDR2: WSHSY and SAAADI. The CDR3 DNA follows: TGCGCCAGCAGGAGGACAACGAACACCGGGGAGCTGTTTTTT. Translation gives CASRRTTNTGELFF.

The CDR3 DNA follows: TGTGCCTGGAGTGTACAGGGAACTGGGGAGCTGTTTTTT. It yields the protein CAWSVQGTGELFF. This chain links TRBV30 with TRBJ2-2, with D perhaps TRBD1 (6 bases). Trimming took 0 bases from V and 8 from J, leaving 10 bases between them. The germline gives CDR1 GTSNPN, CDR2 SVGIG (reference sequence). The CDR3 is 13 amino acids.

J is TRBJ2-1 and V is TRBV6-8, with TRBD2 identical over 12 bases. Unmatched junction bases numbered 11, after V lost 6 bases and J lost 8 bases. CDR1 and CDR2 from the germline V gene are MNHGY and SAAAGT. The CDR3 has 16 amino acids. DNA for the CDR3: TGTGCCAGCAGCGAGGAATCGACTAGCGGGGGAGATGAGCAGTTCTTC. This translates into CASSEESTSGGDEQFF.

This clone was counted between two and nine times. The rearrangement joins TRBV6-8 to TRBJ2-3, with 7 bases matching TRBD1. The CDR3 sequence is 15 residues long. V gave up 6 bases and J gave up 2 bases; unmatched junction bases: 8. Looked up from germline, CDR1 is MNHGY and CDR2 is SAAAGT. The CDR3 region is CASRIDRAHTDTQYF. As DNA, the CDR3 is TGTGCCAGCAGAATCGACAGGGCCCACACAGATACGCAGTATTTT.

This clone came up once. The rearrangement links TRBV11-3 to TRBJ2-7; D might be TRBD1 (5 bases). Trimming cost V 3 bases and J 1 base, with 22 bases left between them. The CDR3 length is 18 residues. Germline loops: CDR1 SGHNT, CDR2 YENEEA. In DNA form, the CDR3 reads TGTGCCAGCAGCTTCATAGTAGGGGTGAAAGCATTTTCCTACGAGCAGTACTTC. It translates to CASSFIVGVKAFSYEQYF.

This chain links TRBV18 with TRBJ2-2; D gene unclear. Germline V gene lookup returns CDR1 KGHSH and CDR2 LQKENI. Deletions cut 1 base from V and 7 bases from J, with 4 bases between. This CDR3 region has 12 residues. CDR3 in amino acids: CASSPLDGELFF. CDR3 nucleotide sequence: TGTGCCAGCTCACCACTCGACGGGGAGCTGTTTTTT.